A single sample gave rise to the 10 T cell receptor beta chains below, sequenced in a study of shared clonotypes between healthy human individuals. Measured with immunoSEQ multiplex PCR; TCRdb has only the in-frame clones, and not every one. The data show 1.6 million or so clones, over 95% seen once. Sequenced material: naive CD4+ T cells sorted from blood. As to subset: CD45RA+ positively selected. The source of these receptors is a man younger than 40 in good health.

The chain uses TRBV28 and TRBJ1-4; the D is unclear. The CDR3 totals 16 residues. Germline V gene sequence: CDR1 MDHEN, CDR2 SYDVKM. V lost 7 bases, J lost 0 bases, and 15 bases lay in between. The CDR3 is CASILRAAATNEKLFF. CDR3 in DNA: TGTGCCAGCATCCTGAGGGCAGCTGCAACTAATGAAAAACTGTTTTTT. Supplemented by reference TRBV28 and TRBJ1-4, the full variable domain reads DVKVTQSSRYLVKRTGEKVFLECVQDMDHENMFWYRQDPGLGLRLIYFSYDVKMKEKGDIPEGYSVSREKKERFSLILESASTNQTSMYLCASILRAAATNEKLFFGSGTQLSVL.

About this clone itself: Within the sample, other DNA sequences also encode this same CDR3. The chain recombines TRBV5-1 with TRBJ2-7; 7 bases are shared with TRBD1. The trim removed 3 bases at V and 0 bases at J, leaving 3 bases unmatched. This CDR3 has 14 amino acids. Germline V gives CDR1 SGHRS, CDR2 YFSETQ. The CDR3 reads CASSSGTASYEQYF. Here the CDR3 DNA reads TGCGCCAGCAGCTCCGGGACAGCCTCCTACGAGCAGTACTTC. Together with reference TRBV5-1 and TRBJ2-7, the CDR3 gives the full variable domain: KAGVTQTPRYLIKTRGQQVTLSCSPISGHRSVSWYQQTPGQGLQFLFEYFSETQRNKGNFPGRFSGRQFSNSRSEMNVSTLELGDSALYLCASSSGTASYEQYFGPGTRLTVT.

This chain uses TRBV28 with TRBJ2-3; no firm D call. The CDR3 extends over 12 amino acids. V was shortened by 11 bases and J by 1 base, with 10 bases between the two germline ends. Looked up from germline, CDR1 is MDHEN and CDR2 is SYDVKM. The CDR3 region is CAAQAGTDTQYF. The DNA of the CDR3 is TGTGCCGCGCAGGCGGGCACAGATACGCAGTATTTT.

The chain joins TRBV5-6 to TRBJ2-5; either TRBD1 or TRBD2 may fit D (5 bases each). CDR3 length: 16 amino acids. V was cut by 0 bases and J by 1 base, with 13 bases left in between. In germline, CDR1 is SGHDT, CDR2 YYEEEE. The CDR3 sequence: CASSLVISGTQETQYF. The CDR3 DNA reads TGTGCCAGCAGCTTGGTAATATCAGGGACCCAAGAGACCCAGTACTTC.

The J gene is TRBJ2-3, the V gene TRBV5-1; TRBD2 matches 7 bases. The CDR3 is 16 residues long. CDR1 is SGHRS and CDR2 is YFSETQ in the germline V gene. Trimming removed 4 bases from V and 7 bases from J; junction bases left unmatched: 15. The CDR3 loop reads CASSPSEAGVRNTQYF. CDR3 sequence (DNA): TGCGCCAGCAGCCCAAGCGAGGCGGGAGTAAGGAATACGCAGTATTTT.

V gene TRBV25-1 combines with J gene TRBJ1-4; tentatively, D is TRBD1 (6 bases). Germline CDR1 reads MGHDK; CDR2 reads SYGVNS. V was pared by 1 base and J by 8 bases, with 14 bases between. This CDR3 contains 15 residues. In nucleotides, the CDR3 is TGTGCCAGCAGTGAATTCAGGGGATCGGGAGAAAAACTGTTTTTT. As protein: CASSEFRGSGEKLFF.

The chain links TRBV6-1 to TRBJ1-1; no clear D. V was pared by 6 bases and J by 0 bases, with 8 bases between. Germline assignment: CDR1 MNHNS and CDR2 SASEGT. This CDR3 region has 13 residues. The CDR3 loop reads CASRRTLNTEAFF. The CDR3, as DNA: TGTGCCAGCAGGAGGACCTTGAACACTGAAGCTTTCTTT.

As DNA, the CDR3 is TGTGCCAGTAGGGAAAAACTGTTTTTT. Translated: CASREKLFF. This chain uses TRBV19 with TRBJ1-4; D gene uncertain. Per the germline V gene, CDR1 is LNHDA and CDR2 is SQIVND (reference sequence). The CDR3 spans 9 residues. Trimming removed 6 bases from V and 8 bases from J, with 1 base in between. Together with reference TRBV19 and TRBJ1-4, the CDR3 gives the full variable domain: DGGITQSPKYLFRKEGQNVTLSCEQNLNHDAMYWYRQDPGQGLRLIYYSQIVNDFQKGDIAEGYSVSREKKESFPLTVTSAQKNPTAFYLCASREKLFFGSGTQLSVL.

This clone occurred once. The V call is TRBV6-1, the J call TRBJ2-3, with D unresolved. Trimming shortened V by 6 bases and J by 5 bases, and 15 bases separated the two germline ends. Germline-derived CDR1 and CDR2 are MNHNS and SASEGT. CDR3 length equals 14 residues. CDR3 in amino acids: CASRALGKGDTQYF. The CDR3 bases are TGTGCCAGCAGGGCCCTGGGAAAGGGAGATACGCAGTATTTT.

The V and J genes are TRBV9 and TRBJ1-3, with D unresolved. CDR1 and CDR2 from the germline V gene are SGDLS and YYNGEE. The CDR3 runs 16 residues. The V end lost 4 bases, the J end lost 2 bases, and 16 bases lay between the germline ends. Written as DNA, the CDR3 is TGTGCCAGCAGCCCCACCGGGCGAATCGCTGGAAACACCATATATTTT. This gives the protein CASSPTGRIAGNTIYF.